One sample yielded the 26 T cell receptor beta chains listed below, sequenced in a study of blood T cell repertoires in COVID-19. This table comes from immunoSEQ multiplex PCR, and its TCRdb copy is limited to in-frame clones, with some not included. The table has a few hundred thousand clones, approximately 90% seen once. The sample consisted of PBMCs or T cells enriched from blood (not recorded which). All receptors derive from a woman aged 18-30 years who had recovered from COVID-19.

This chain connects TRBV15 to TRBJ2-1; possible D gene TRBD1, 5 bases. V was cut by 2 bases and J by 0 bases, with 11 bases left in between. The CDR3 covers 16 residues. The germline V gene has CDR1 LNHNV and CDR2 YYDKDF (reference sequence). The CDR3 bases are TGTGCCACCAGCAGAAAAACAGGTTACTCCTACAATGAGCAGTTCTTC. The encoded protein is CATSRKTGYSYNEQFF.

The chain couples TRBV18 to TRBJ2-7; tentative D call: TRBD2 (6 bases). V was pared by 6 bases and J by 4 bases, with 16 bases between. The CDR3 has 14 residues. Looked up from germline, CDR1 is KGHSH and CDR2 is LQKENI. CDR3 loop: CASSQGRDLYEQYF. The CDR3 coding sequence is TGTGCCAGCTCCCAGGGAAGGGACTTATACGAGCAGTACTTC.

The gene calls are TRBV13 and TRBJ1-3; the D is unclear. The germline CDR1 and CDR2 sequences are PRHDT and FYEKMQ (reference sequence). Trimming cost V 5 bases and J 3 bases, with 14 bases left between them. The CDR3 has 15 residues. The CDR3 DNA reads TGTGCCAGCAGCGGGAGTGGTACGGGTGGAAACACCATATATTTT. It codes for CASSGSGTGGNTIYF.

V is TRBV6-4 and J is TRBJ2-1; 9 bases are a match to TRBD2. Germline V lookup: CDR1 MRHNA, CDR2 SNTAGT. The CDR3 is 15 residues long. J was trimmed by 6 bases and V by 4 bases; bases with no gene match: 7. CDR3 amino acids: CASSGFAGGPNEQFF. CDR3 bases: TGTGCCAGCAGTGGGTTTGCGGGGGGGCCCAATGAGCAGTTCTTC.

This rearrangement joins TRBV7-2 to TRBJ2-7, with D perhaps TRBD1 (7 bases). Looked up from germline, CDR1 is SGHTA and CDR2 is FQGNSA. The CDR3 has 14 amino acids. The V gene lost 8 bases and the J gene lost 1 base, with 15 bases spanning the gap. The CDR3 loop reads CASAGGPHSYEQYF. Here the CDR3 DNA reads TGTGCCAGCGCAGGGGGGCCTCATTCCTACGAGCAGTACTTC.

The rearrangement links TRBV2 to TRBJ1-2; D not certain. This CDR3 comprises 13 residues. Trimming pared 7 bases from V and 1 base from J, leaving 10 bases between. Per the germline V gene, CDR1 is SNHLY and CDR2 is FYNNEI. CDR3 bases: TGTGCCAGCAAATTGTCAGTTAACTATGGCTACACCTTC. Residues: CASKLSVNYGYTF.

The gene calls are TRBV2 and TRBJ1-6; 7 bases map to TRBD1. The CDR3 extends over 13 amino acids. The V and J ends lost 9 bases and 8 bases, in that order; junction bases with no gene match: 7. Germline V gives CDR1 SNHLY, CDR2 FYNNEI. DNA for the CDR3: TGTGCCAGTGCAGGAGGGGGCGATTCACCCCTCCACTTT. This translates into CASAGGGDSPLHF.

The V gene is TRBV28, the J gene TRBJ1-5; D call uncertain. V lost 3 bases, J lost 3 bases, and 12 bases lay in between. This CDR3 region has 15 residues. The germline gives CDR1 MDHEN, CDR2 SYDVKM. CDR3 nucleotides: TGTGCCAGCAGTTTTTCGGGAATCAACAATCAGCCCCAGCATTTT. As protein: CASSFSGINNQPQHF. Complete variable domain (other parts from reference TRBV28 and TRBJ1-5): DVKVTQSSRYLVKRTGEKVFLECVQDMDHENMFWYRQDPGLGLRLIYFSYDVKMKEKGDIPEGYSVSREKKERFSLILESASTNQTSMYLCASSFSGINNQPQHFGDGTRLSIL.

The genes are TRBV19 and TRBJ1-1; no reliable D call. Trimming took 6 bases from V and 1 from J, leaving 6 bases between them. Germline CDR1 and CDR2: LNHDA and SQIVND (reference sequence). The CDR3 is made up of 12 amino acids. CDR3 amino acids: CASRPGNTEAFF. CDR3 DNA sequence: TGTGCCAGTAGGCCGGGGAACACTGAAGCTTTCTTT. Filled out from reference TRBV19 and TRBJ1-1, the complete variable domain reads DGGITQSPKYLFRKEGQNVTLSCEQNLNHDAMYWYRQDPGQGLRLIYYSQIVNDFQKGDIAEGYSVSREKKESFPLTVTSAQKNPTAFYLCASRPGNTEAFFGQGTRLTVV.

The chain has TRBV2 and TRBJ1-2; D perhaps matches TRBD1 (6 bases). V was trimmed by 7 bases and J by 4 bases, leaving 19 bases between them. CDR3 size: 15 residues. Germline V gene sequence: CDR1 SNHLY, CDR2 FYNNEI. The CDR3 nucleotides read TGTGCCAGCACCAAGGGGGAGGGGTTCGTCTATGGCTACACCTTC. It specifies CASTKGEGFVYGYTF. Filled out from reference TRBV2 and TRBJ1-2, the complete variable domain reads EPEVTQTPSHQVTQMGQEVILRCVPISNHLYFYWYRQILGQKVEFLVSFYNNEISEKSEIFDDQFSVERPDGSNFTLKIRSTKLEDSAMYFCASTKGEGFVYGYTFGSGTRLTVV.

The chain is built from TRBV3-1 (or the pseudogene TRBV3-2) and TRBJ1-2, with D perhaps TRBD1 (5 bases). The CDR3 is 15 residues long. The germline V gene encodes CDR1 LGHDT and CDR2 YNNKEL (reference sequence). Trimming shortened V by 3 bases and J by 7 bases, and 18 bases separated the two germline ends. The DNA for the CDR3 is TGTGCCAGCAGCCAGAGTCAGGGAACCCCGGGTGGCTACACCTTC. Amino acids: CASSQSQGTPGGYTF.

This chain uses TRBV3-1 (or the pseudogene TRBV3-2) with TRBJ1-1; the match to TRBD1 covers 7 bases. The CDR3 is 15 amino acids. Germline V lookup: CDR1 LGHDT, CDR2 YNNKEL (reference sequence). V lost 5 bases to trimming and J lost 0 bases; unmatched junction nucleotides: 6. CDR3 loop: CASSSWTGLNTEAFF. The CDR3 nucleotides are TGTGCCAGCAGCAGCTGGACAGGCCTGAACACTGAAGCTTTCTTT.

V gene TRBV28 combines with J gene TRBJ1-6; weak D call: TRBD1 (6 bases). This CDR3 has 13 amino acids. The V end was cut by 6 bases, the J end by 9 bases, with 12 bases between. The germline V gene has CDR1 MDHEN and CDR2 SYDVKM. The CDR3 loop is CASRQGVLSPLHF. CDR3 DNA: TGTGCCAGCAGACAGGGTGTTCTTTCACCCCTCCACTTT.

V and J are TRBV7-2 and TRBJ2-5; possible D gene TRBD1, 5 bases. V lost 1 base and J lost 5, with 14 bases in between. The CDR3 extends over 15 amino acids. Germline loops: CDR1 SGHTA, CDR2 FQGNSA. This chain's CDR3 is CASSLEDRRSETQYF. The CDR3 nucleotides are TGTGCCAGCAGCTTAGAAGACAGACGGTCGGAGACCCAGTACTTC. The complete variable domain, with remaining parts taken from reference TRBV7-2 and TRBJ2-5, reads GAGVSQSPSNKVTEKGKDVELRCDPISGHTALYWYRQSLGQGLEFLIYFQGNSAPDKSGLPSDRFSAERTGGSVSTLTIQRTQQEDSAVYLCASSLEDRRSETQYFGPGTRLLVL.

As concerns this clone: The junction departs from the called germline gene at one end, perhaps through a read error. The gene calls are TRBV7-7 and TRBJ1-2; possibly TRBD1 for D (6 bases). This CDR3 contains 16 residues. The V gene's germline CDR1 is SSHAT and CDR2 FNYEAQ (reference sequence). CDR3 bases: TGTGCTAGCAGCCCAACTGAACAGGGTTCAAACTATGGCTACACCTTC. It codes for CASSPTEQGSNYGYTF.

The gene calls are TRBV29-1 and TRBJ1-2, with unresolved D. Germline CDR1 reads SQVTM; CDR2 reads ANQGSEA. V lost 4 bases, J lost 1 base, and 10 bases lay in between. CDR3 size: 13 residues. The CDR3 nucleotides are TGCAGCGTTGGCGGAGATGTTAACTATGGCTACACCTTC. It translates to CSVGGDVNYGYTF. The full variable domain, its missing parts supplied by reference TRBV29-1 and TRBJ1-2, is SAVISQKPSRDICQRGTSLTIQCQVDSQVTMMFWYRQQPGQSLTLIATANQGSEATYESGFVIDKFPISRPNLTFSTLTVSNMSPEDSSIYLCSVGGDVNYGYTFGSGTRLTVV.

This clone has a single count. V usage is TRBV11-2 and J usage is TRBJ2-1, with D perhaps TRBD1 (7 bases). V dropped 2 bases and J dropped 7 bases, with 18 bases sitting between them. The CDR3 contains 16 residues. CDR1 SGHAT and CDR2 FQNNGV come from the germline V gene. CDR3 coding DNA: TGTGCCAGCAGCTTAAGTCTGGCAGGGGGGAGAAATGAGCAGTTCTTC. It is translated as CASSLSLAGGRNEQFF.

The chain employs TRBV6-1 and TRBJ2-7, with TRBD2 matching over 8 bases. Unmatched junction bases numbered 15, after V lost 4 bases and J lost 7 bases. CDR3 size: 16 residues. Germline CDR1 and CDR2: MNHNS and SASEGT. CDR3 residues: CASSADRGGSLEEQYF. In DNA form, the CDR3 reads TGTGCCAGCAGTGCCGACCGGGGGGGGAGCTTGGAAGAGCAGTACTTC.

The V and J genes are TRBV6-5 and TRBJ2-5; TRBD1 agrees at 9 bases. J lost 5 bases, V lost 6 bases, and 7 bases had no gene match. Germline CDR1 and CDR2: MNHEY and SVGAGI. The CDR3 covers 14 residues. The CDR3 coding sequence is TGTGCCAGCAGCTACGGGACAGGGCGGGAGACCCAGTACTTC. Its protein product is CASSYGTGRETQYF.

This rearrangement joins TRBV27 to TRBJ1-5; D is ambiguous. Trimming pared 3 bases from V and 4 bases from J, leaving 7 bases between. CDR3 length: 13 amino acids. CDR1 is MNHEY, CDR2 SMNVEV, per germline (reference sequence). In nucleotides, the CDR3 is TGTGCCAGCAGTTTCCTAGGAAATCAGCCCCAGCATTTT. Translation gives CASSFLGNQPQHF.

The rearrangement uses TRBV19 and TRBJ1-1; TRBD1 might be the D (5 bases). Germline lookup yields CDR1 LNHDA and CDR2 SQIVND (reference sequence). This CDR3 has 16 amino acids. The germline V and J ends were trimmed by 3 bases and 6 bases, with 20 bases remaining between them. CDR3 residues: CASSIQYGTVGSEAFF. CDR3 DNA: TGTGCCAGTAGTATCCAATACGGGACTGTGGGTTCTGAAGCTTTCTTT.

V is TRBV5-1 and J is TRBJ2-7, with D possibly matching TRBD1 (6 bases). The V and J ends lost 0 bases and 1 base respectively, with 8 bases between them. From germline, CDR1 is SGHRS and CDR2 YFSETQ. This CDR3 spans 14 amino acids. The CDR3 spells CASSLEDSSYEQYF. The CDR3 nucleotides read TGCGCCAGCAGCTTGGAGGACAGTTCCTACGAGCAGTACTTC.

The rearrangement uses TRBV4-3 and TRBJ2-5, with TRBD2 matching 8 bases. Unmatched junction bases numbered 10, after V lost 5 bases and J lost 2 bases. There are 16 residues in the CDR3. Germline lookup yields CDR1 LGHNA and CDR2 YSLEER. The CDR3 bases are TGCGCCAGCAGCTCTGGGCGGGGGGTAGGTCAAGAGACCCAGTACTTC. Translating gives CASSSGRGVGQETQYF.

The chain uses TRBV5-1 and TRBJ2-7, with D maybe TRBD1 (5 bases). Germline CDR1 reads SGHRS; CDR2 reads YFSETQ. The CDR3 has 14 amino acids. The V and J ends lost 2 bases and 2 bases respectively, with 11 bases between them. CDR3 loop: CASSLEAGTYEQYF. The CDR3 region has the DNA TGCGCCAGCAGCTTAGAGGCAGGGACCTACGAGCAGTACTTC.

The chain is built from TRBV11-1 and TRBJ2-7, with 8 nucleotides matching TRBD2. The germline CDR1 and CDR2 sequences are SGHAT and FQDESV (reference sequence). The CDR3 runs to 15 residues. The V segment lost 6 bases and the J segment 3 bases; nucleotides outside the gene matches: 10. In DNA form, the CDR3 reads TGTGCCAGCAGTACCAGCGGGGGTCCCCTCTACGAGCAGTACTTC. This codes for CASSTSGGPLYEQYF.

This clone was seen a handful of times. The chain combines TRBV10-3 with TRBJ1-1; D may be TRBD1 (6 bases). The CDR3 is 14 amino acids. Looked up from germline, CDR1 is ENHRY and CDR2 is SYGVKD. V shed 4 bases and J shed 5 bases, with 14 bases lying between them. The CDR3, as DNA: TGTGCCATCAGTGTTTGGGGGCCGGGAACTGAAGCTTTCTTT. It specifies CAISVWGPGTEAFF.